This TCR beta chain comes out of a study of CD8 T cells in ankylosing spondylitis. CDR3 size: 14 residues. The V end lost 7 bases, the J end lost 0 bases, and 11 bases lay between the germline ends. Study-wide results and caveats: There was reportedly significant enrichment of clones that were disease-linked in matched ankylosing spondylitis synovial fluid. Past studies reported some motif variants in reactive arthritis synovial fluid and blood.

One entry per CDR3 protein results from TCRdb running MiXCR on the 5' RACE reads. The top ten hold approximately 4.6% of the sample, which has approximately 250,000 distinct CDR3 sequences, roughly a third seen once. Notes on this clonotype: What it recognizes is unknown.

V usage is TRBV12-3 or TRBV12-4 and J usage is TRBJ2-3; D uncertain. The specimen sequenced was blood, either unsorted or a sorted T cell fraction (not recorded which). The receptor was derived from a male donor with ankylosing spondylitis or in good health (not recorded which). The CDR3 nucleotides are TGTGCCAGCAAAACCGACGTAAGCACAGATACGCAGTATTTT. Its protein is CASKTDVSTDTQYF.